These 15 T cell receptor beta chains share one sample of origin, sequenced in a study of response to subunit inactivated influenza vaccine. MiXCR, run by TCRdb on the RT-PCR reads, gives a single entry per CDR3 protein. Counted here are about 780,000 distinct CDR3 sequences, roughly 20% occurring once; the ten biggest clones make up 11%. The sequenced sample was PBMCs from blood, obtained 4 to 6 days after vaccination. The source of these receptors is a man in his forties or fifties who received an inactivated influenza vaccine.

This clonotype has a count of ten or more. V and J are TRBV20-1 and TRBJ1-2, with D unresolved. V shed 3 bases and J shed 4 bases, with 18 bases lying between them. Germline CDR1 and CDR2: DFQATT and SNEGSKA (reference sequence). This CDR3 comprises 15 residues. The CDR3 DNA reads as TGCAGTGCTAGGCCCATGCTGGGCGCGGGCTATGGCTACACCTTC. This codes for CSARPMLGAGYGYTF.

J is TRBJ2-5 and V is TRBV20-1; 10 bases agree with TRBD1. The germline V gene has CDR1 DFQATT and CDR2 SNEGSKA (reference sequence). The CDR3 is 14 amino acids. Trimming removed 1 base from V and 7 bases from J; junction bases left unmatched: 6. CDR3 amino acids: CSARAGTGERTQYF. In nucleotides, the CDR3 is TGCAGTGCTAGAGCGGGGACAGGGGAGAGGACCCAGTACTTC.

This clonotype was detected a few times. V gene TRBV6-5 combines with J gene TRBJ2-7; D is perhaps TRBD1 (5 bases). Germline assignment: CDR1 MNHEY and CDR2 SVGAGI. This CDR3 spans 13 amino acids. V lost 3 bases, J lost 4 bases, and 10 bases lay in between. CDR3 in amino acids: CASSYTGFYEQYF. CDR3 in DNA: TGTGCCAGCAGTTATACAGGTTTTTACGAGCAGTACTTC.

This sequence joins TRBV6-1 and TRBJ2-6, with D perhaps matching TRBD1 (6 bases). The CDR3 has 16 amino acids. Germline assignment: CDR1 MNHNS and CDR2 SASEGT. Trimming shortened V by 9 bases and J by 4 bases, and 19 bases separated the two germline ends. The CDR3 sequence: CASGVSGVSGANVLTF. CDR3 coding DNA: TGTGCCAGTGGGGTCTCAGGGGTATCGGGGGCCAACGTCCTGACTTTC.

The V call is TRBV9, the J call TRBJ2-2, with 7 bases matching TRBD2. This CDR3 contains 16 residues. With V trimmed by 4 bases and J by 4 bases, 10 bases remained unmatched. Per germline, CDR1 SGDLS and CDR2 YYNGEE. The CDR3 sequence: CASSLSGTTPTGELFF. The CDR3 coding sequence is TGTGCCAGCAGCTTGTCCGGGACTACACCCACCGGGGAGCTGTTTTTT.

The genes are TRBV7-2 and TRBJ1-1, with 7 nucleotides matching TRBD1. The germline V gene has CDR1 SGHTA and CDR2 FQGNSA. This CDR3 has 12 residues. J was trimmed by 10 bases and V by 5 bases; bases with no gene match: 7. This CDR3 reads CASSPDRLLAFF. CDR3 bases: TGTGCCAGCAGCCCGGACAGGCTTTTAGCTTTCTTT.

J is TRBJ2-2 and V is TRBV3-1, with 8 bases matching TRBD1. CDR3 size: 16 residues. The junction had 12 bases not matched to a gene; V was cut back by 4 bases and J by 8 bases. Germline-derived CDR1 and CDR2 are LGHDT and YNNKEL (reference sequence). CDR3 bases: TGTGCCAGCAGCCCAACCGGGACAGGAGCGTCGGGGGAGCTGTTTTTT. Translation: CASSPTGTGASGELFF.

The chain carries TRBV5-1 and TRBJ2-1; D tentatively fits TRBD1 or TRBD2 (5 bases each). Germline V gene sequence: CDR1 SGHRS, CDR2 YFSETQ. Trimming removed 6 bases from V and 6 bases from J, with 25 bases in between. This CDR3 has 17 residues. The CDR3 loop reads CASTREPTRVQGNEQFF. The CDR3, as DNA: TGCGCCAGCACCCGTGAACCCACTAGGGTTCAGGGCAATGAGCAGTTCTTC. Complete variable domain (other parts from reference TRBV5-1 and TRBJ2-1): KAGVTQTPRYLIKTRGQQVTLSCSPISGHRSVSWYQQTPGQGLQFLFEYFSETQRNKGNFPGRFSGRQFSNSRSEMNVSTLELGDSALYLCASTREPTRVQGNEQFFGPGTRLTVL.

The table lists this clonotype with many counts. The chain links TRBV7-9 to TRBJ2-7; perhaps D is TRBD1 or TRBD2 (5 bases each). V was pared by 4 bases and J by 0 bases, with 10 bases between. Germline CDR1 reads SEHNR; CDR2 reads FQNEAQ (reference sequence). The CDR3 totals 14 residues. This CDR3 is CASSSWDASYEQYF. As DNA, the CDR3 is TGTGCCAGCAGCTCATGGGACGCCTCCTACGAGCAGTACTTC. Drawing the rest from reference TRBV7-9 and TRBJ2-7, the complete variable domain is DTGVSQNPRHKITKRGQNVTFRCDPISEHNRLYWYRQTLGQGPEFLTYFQNEAQLEKSRLLSDRFSAERPKGSFSTLEIQRTEQGDSAMYLCASSSWDASYEQYFGPGTRLTVT.

V gene TRBV7-8 combines with J gene TRBJ1-6; 10 nucleotides match TRBD1. Trimming at V came to 3 bases and at J to 10 bases, leaving 12 bases not matched to a gene. From germline, CDR1 is SGHVS and CDR2 FQNEAQ. CDR3 length: 17 residues. The CDR3 DNA sequence: TGTGCCAGCAGCTTCCAAACCCCGACAGGGGGCAAATCACCCCTCCACTTT. It yields the protein CASSFQTPTGGKSPLHF.

This clonotype has a count of ten or more. V is TRBV12-3 or TRBV12-4 and J is TRBJ1-1; no clear D gene. V was trimmed by 1 base and J by 11 bases, leaving 8 bases between them. The CDR3 totals 11 residues. For the CDR3, the DNA is TGTGCCAGCAGTTTAGGCAGGTTGGCTTTCTTT. This encodes CASSLGRLAFF.

This clonotype was detected ten times or more. The rearrangement links TRBV28 to TRBJ2-7; D remains ambiguous. V shed 5 bases and J shed 0 bases, with 8 bases lying between them. The CDR3 extends over 13 amino acids. The germline V gene encodes CDR1 MDHEN and CDR2 SYDVKM. The CDR3 nucleotides read TGTGCCAGCAGTCATTCCAGCTCCTACGAGCAGTACTTC. Translation gives CASSHSSSYEQYF.

The rearrangement joins TRBV7-8 to TRBJ2-7; 9 nucleotides align to TRBD2. This CDR3 region has 16 residues. Germline CDR1 and CDR2: SGHVS and FQNEAQ. J lost 2 bases, V lost 5 bases, and 10 bases had no gene match. For the CDR3, the DNA is TGTGCCAGCAGCCCTTATGGTGTAGCGGGAGCCTACGAGCAGTACTTC. Its translation: CASSPYGVAGAYEQYF.

The chain employs TRBV19 and TRBJ1-1; D gene unclear. Deletions cut 3 bases from V and 1 base from J, with 12 bases between. This CDR3 has 15 residues. The germline CDR1 and CDR2 sequences are LNHDA and SQIVND (reference sequence). The CDR3 reads CASSIFSVGNTEAFF. DNA of the CDR3: TGTGCCAGTAGTATCTTCTCGGTTGGGAACACTGAAGCTTTCTTT.

This clonotype was seen a handful of times. This chain joins TRBV5-1 and TRBJ2-7; D is unclear. Germline lookup yields CDR1 SGHRS and CDR2 YFSETQ. V lost 0 bases, J lost 4 bases, and 11 bases lay in between. This CDR3 comprises 14 residues. CDR3: CASSLESPEYEQYF. The DNA for the CDR3 is TGCGCCAGCAGCTTGGAAAGCCCAGAATACGAGCAGTACTTC.